Listed here is a single T cell receptor (beta chain). The germline V and J ends were trimmed by 1 base and 4 bases, with 13 bases remaining between them. This CDR3 spans 15 amino acids. Germline V CDR1 and CDR2: KGHSH, LQKENI. This specimen comes from a study of blood T cell repertoires in COVID-19. Original handling: The assay estimated nucleated cells by amplifying reference gene primers. Sequencing used immunoSEQ multiplex PCR; TCRdb keeps in-frame clones, though not all of them. V, J and clone size are those of that table, while D and trimming were read from the DNA. The profile shows a few hundred thousand clones, over 80% of them singletons.

Sequenced input: peripheral blood. The clonotype originates from an older woman with COVID-19, enrolled during active disease. The rearrangement links TRBV18 to TRBJ1-2; no reliable D call. The chain's CDR3 is CASSPLDGLFYGYTF. The DNA for the CDR3 is TGTGCCAGCTCACCACTGGACGGACTTTTCTATGGCTACACCTTC.